This T cell receptor beta chain was identified during a study of blood T cell repertoires in COVID-19. Study information: The United States, Italy and Spain supplied acute and convalescent COVID-19 samples. Nucleic acid was either cDNA or gDNA, and it came from T cells, B-cell-depleted T cells, or PBMCs.

V dropped 3 bases and J dropped 7 bases, with 12 bases sitting between them. The CDR3 contains 13 residues. The germline gives CDR1 KGHSH, CDR2 LQKENI. Authors' processing steps: From reference gene primer amplification, estimates of nucleated cell counts were derived. Only in-frame clones appear in the TCRdb table, and some are missing; sequencing was by immunoSEQ multiplex PCR. V and J calls and clone size are those listed in that table; D and trimming were worked out from the DNA. The table shows about 64,000 clones, with around 85% occurring only once. This clonotype was obtained from a human donor in a cohort sampled during active COVID-19. The chain uses TRBV18 and TRBJ2-5; D is perhaps TRBD1 (6 bases). Sequencing was carried out using peripheral blood. This CDR3 is CASSPGTIGTQYF. CDR3 DNA sequence: TGTGCCAGCTCACCGGGGACAATTGGGACCCAGTACTTC.